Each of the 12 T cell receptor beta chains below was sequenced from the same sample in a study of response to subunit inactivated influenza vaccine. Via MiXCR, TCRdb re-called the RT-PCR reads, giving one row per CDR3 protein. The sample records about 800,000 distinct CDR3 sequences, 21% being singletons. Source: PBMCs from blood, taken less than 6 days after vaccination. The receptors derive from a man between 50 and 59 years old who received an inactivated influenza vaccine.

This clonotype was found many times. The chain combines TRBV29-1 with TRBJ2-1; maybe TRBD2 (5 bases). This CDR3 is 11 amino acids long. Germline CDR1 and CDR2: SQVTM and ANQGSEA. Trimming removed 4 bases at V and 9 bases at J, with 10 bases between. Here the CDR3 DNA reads TGCAGCGTTGTTTTGGGGAGTGAGCAGTTCTTC. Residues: CSVVLGSEQFF.

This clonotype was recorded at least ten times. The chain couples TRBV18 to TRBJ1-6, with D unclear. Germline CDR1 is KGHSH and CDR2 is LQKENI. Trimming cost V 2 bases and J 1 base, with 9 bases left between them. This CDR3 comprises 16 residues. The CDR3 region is CASSPTVASYNSPLHF. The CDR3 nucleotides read TGTGCCAGCTCACCAACGGTAGCGTCCTATAATTCACCCCTCCACTTT.

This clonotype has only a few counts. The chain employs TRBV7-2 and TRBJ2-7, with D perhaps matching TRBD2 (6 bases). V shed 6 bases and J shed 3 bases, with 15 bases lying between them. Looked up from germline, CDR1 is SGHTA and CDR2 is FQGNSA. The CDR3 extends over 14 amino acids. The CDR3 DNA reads TGTGCCAGCAGTCTAGCGTGGACAAACTACGAGCAGTACTTC. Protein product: CASSLAWTNYEQYF.

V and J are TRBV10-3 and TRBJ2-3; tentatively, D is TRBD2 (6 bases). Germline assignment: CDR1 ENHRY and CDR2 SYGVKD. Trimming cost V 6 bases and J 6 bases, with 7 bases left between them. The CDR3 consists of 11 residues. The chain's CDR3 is CAISGSDTQYF. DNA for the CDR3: TGTGCCATCAGCGGGAGCGATACGCAGTATTTT.

The chain's CDR3 is CASSELRAENTEAFF. The CDR3, as DNA: TGTGCCAGCAGTGAACTCAGGGCCGAGAACACTGAAGCTTTCTTT. The chain carries TRBV25-1 and TRBJ1-1; tentative D call: TRBD1 (5 bases). This CDR3 spans 15 amino acids. Between the trimmed V and J ends, which lost 2 bases and 1 base, there was a span of 11 bases. Germline V lookup: CDR1 MGHDK, CDR2 SYGVNS.

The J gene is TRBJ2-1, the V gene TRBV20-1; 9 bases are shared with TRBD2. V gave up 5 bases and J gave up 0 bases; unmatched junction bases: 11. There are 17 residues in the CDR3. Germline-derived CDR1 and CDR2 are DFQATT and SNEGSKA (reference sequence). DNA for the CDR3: TGCAGTGCTCCCTCTAGCGGGACTACCTTCTCCTACAATGAGCAGTTCTTC. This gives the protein CSAPSSGTTFSYNEQFF.

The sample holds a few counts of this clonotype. The DNA for the CDR3 is TGTGCCAGCAGCGATTTAACTAGCGGGGGCAATGAGCAGTTCTTC. Protein sequence: CASSDLTSGGNEQFF. The chain joins TRBV9 to TRBJ2-1; 11 nucleotides line up with TRBD2. There are 15 residues in the CDR3. V was pared by 3 bases and J by 6 bases, with 5 bases of the junction left unmatched. Per the germline V gene, CDR1 is SGDLS and CDR2 is YYNGEE. The full variable domain, rest sourced from reference TRBV9 and TRBJ2-1, is DSGVTQTPKHLITATGQRVTLRCSPRSGDLSVYWYQQSLDQGLQFLIQYYNGEERAKGNILERFSAQQFPDLHSELNLSSLELGDSALYFCASSDLTSGGNEQFFGPGTRLTVL.

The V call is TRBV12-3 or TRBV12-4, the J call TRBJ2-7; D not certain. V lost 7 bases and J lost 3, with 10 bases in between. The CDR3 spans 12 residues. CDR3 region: CASTLDFYEQYF. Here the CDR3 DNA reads TGTGCCAGCACCCTCGACTTCTACGAGCAGTACTTC.

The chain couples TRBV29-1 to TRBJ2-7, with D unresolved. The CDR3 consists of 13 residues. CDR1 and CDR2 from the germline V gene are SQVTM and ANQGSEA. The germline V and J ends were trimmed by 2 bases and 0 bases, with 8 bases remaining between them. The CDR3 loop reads CSVETLSSYEQYF. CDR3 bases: TGCAGCGTTGAAACATTGAGCTCCTACGAGCAGTACTTC.

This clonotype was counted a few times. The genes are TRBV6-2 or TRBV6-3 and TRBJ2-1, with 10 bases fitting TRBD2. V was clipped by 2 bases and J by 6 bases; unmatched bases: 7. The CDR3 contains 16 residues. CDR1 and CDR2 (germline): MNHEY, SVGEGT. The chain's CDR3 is CASSYSGGALSNEQFF. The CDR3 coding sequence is TGTGCCAGCAGTTACAGCGGGGGGGCGCTAAGCAATGAGCAGTTCTTC.

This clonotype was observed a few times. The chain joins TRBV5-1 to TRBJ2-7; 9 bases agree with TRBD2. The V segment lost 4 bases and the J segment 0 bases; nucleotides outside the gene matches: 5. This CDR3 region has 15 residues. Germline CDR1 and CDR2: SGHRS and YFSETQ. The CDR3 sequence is CASSSGGPPSYEQYF. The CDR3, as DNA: TGCGCCAGCAGCAGCGGGGGGCCTCCCTCCTACGAGCAGTACTTC.

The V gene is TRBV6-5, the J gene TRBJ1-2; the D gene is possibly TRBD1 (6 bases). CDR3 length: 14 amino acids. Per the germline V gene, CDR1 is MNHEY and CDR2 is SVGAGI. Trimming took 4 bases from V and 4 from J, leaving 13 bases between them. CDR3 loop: CASSSWTAPYGYTF. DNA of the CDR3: TGTGCCAGCAGTTCGTGGACAGCACCCTATGGCTACACCTTC.